The clone carrying this T cell receptor beta chain was seen only a few times. As yet, its antigen is unknown. Other DNA sequences in this specimen translate into the identical CDR3. The source of the sample is a study of beta chain features in type 1 diabetes. For the study at large: Across every sample, roughly 100 million sorted cells were examined in total.

Study results and limitations: It was possible that PCR favored shorter templates, equally so in patients and controls. Sequencing used cDNA, and cells with high TCR expression could therefore be over-represented.

CDR3 length: 14 amino acids. V was pared by 1 base and J by 7 bases, with 11 bases between. The germline gives CDR1 SGHTA, CDR2 FQGNSA. Expressed TCRB transcripts were sequenced because the isolated RNA had all been reverse transcribed beforehand. Reads from naive, central memory and regulatory T cell samples averaged roughly 3.8 million. This table comes from immunoSEQ multiplex PCR, and its TCRdb copy is limited to in-frame clones, with some not included. This table holds about 620,000 clones, about 16% found once. The chain employs TRBV7-2 and TRBJ1-5, with D perhaps TRBD1 (6 bases). This TCR came from a man aged 18 to 29 in good health. The sample taken for sequencing was naive CD4+ T cells from blood. Here the CDR3 reads CASSLGGGGQPQHF. CDR3 coding DNA: TGTGCCAGCAGCTTAGGCGGGGGCGGACAGCCCCAGCATTTT.